The 16 T cell receptor beta chains below come from one sample, sequenced in a study of cytomegalovirus exposure and HLA in healthy donors. PCR was performed using 60 Vbeta and 13 Jbeta primers. The assay was immunoSEQ multiplex PCR, and TCRdb's table has in-frame clones only and misses some. The sample gives over 55,000 clones, 80% to 90% of which show up once; 9% to 14% is in the top ten. The specimen was PBMCs. All receptors come from a woman in her 30s in good health and CMV-seropositive.

The chain uses TRBV9 and TRBJ2-2; a weak D match, TRBD1 (6 bases). Germline CDR1 SGDLS, CDR2 YYNGEE. V lost 4 bases to trimming and J lost 6 bases, with 13 bases between them. This CDR3 spans 14 amino acids. This CDR3 is CASSQQGSAGELFF. For the CDR3, the DNA is TGTGCCAGCAGCCAACAGGGTAGTGCCGGGGAGCTGTTTTTT.

The chain uses TRBV27 and TRBJ2-2; the match to TRBD2 covers 8 bases. From germline, CDR1 is MNHEY and CDR2 SMNVEV (reference sequence). V shed 5 bases, J shed 7 bases, and the junction held 6 bases outside the gene matches. This CDR3 is built from 14 residues. Here the CDR3 DNA reads TGTGCCAGCAGTCCCCGGGAGGGCGGCGGGGAGCTGTTTTTT. It encodes CASSPREGGGELFF.

The J gene is TRBJ1-6, the V gene TRBV10-1; a possible D gene is TRBD1 (6 bases). Germline lookup yields CDR1 WNHNN and CDR2 SYGVQD (reference sequence). The CDR3 contains 15 residues. Trimming pared 3 bases from V and 6 bases from J, leaving 12 bases between. CDR3 in DNA: TGCGCCAGCAGTGACGGGGGGCCTGGTAATTCACCCCTCCACTTT. It is translated as CASSDGGPGNSPLHF.

The chain recombines TRBV5-1 with TRBJ1-4; weak D call: TRBD1 (5 bases). V was pared by 0 bases and J by 8 bases, with 17 bases between. The CDR3 sequence is 16 residues long. From germline, CDR1 is SGHRS and CDR2 YFSETQ. The CDR3 coding sequence is TGCGCCAGCAGCTTGGAGGCGAGGGGCCGGGGGGAAAAACTGTTTTTT. This codes for CASSLEARGRGEKLFF.

V usage is TRBV10-3 and J usage is TRBJ1-1, with D perhaps matching TRBD1 (5 bases). The germline CDR1 and CDR2 sequences are ENHRY and SYGVKD. This CDR3 contains 14 residues. V lost 5 bases to trimming and J lost 1 base, with 11 bases between them. CDR3 amino acids: CAISQGSRNTEAFF. The CDR3 DNA is TGTGCCATCAGTCAGGGTTCGAGGAACACTGAAGCTTTCTTT.

The rearrangement uses TRBV6-1 and TRBJ1-1; perhaps TRBD1 as D (6 bases). Between the trimmed V and J ends, which lost 5 bases and 1 base, there was a span of 11 bases. The CDR3 length is 14 residues. Looked up from germline, CDR1 is MNHNS and CDR2 is SASEGT. Written as DNA, the CDR3 is TGTGCCAGCAGTCCCGGGACACCGAACACTGAAGCTTTCTTT. It yields the protein CASSPGTPNTEAFF.

The rearrangement links TRBV11-3 to TRBJ2-1; 8 bases agree with TRBD2. This CDR3 has 15 residues. Germline CDR1 SGHNT, CDR2 YENEEA. J lost 5 bases, V lost 1 base, and 4 bases had no gene match. The CDR3 loop reads CASSLAGSGNNEQFF. The CDR3 DNA follows: TGTGCCAGCAGCTTAGCGGGTAGCGGGAACAATGAGCAGTTCTTC.

The chain carries TRBV27 and TRBJ1-2; D gene ambiguous. This CDR3 contains 16 residues. The germline gives CDR1 MNHEY, CDR2 SMNVEV (reference sequence). V was shortened by 3 bases and J by 4 bases, with 18 bases between the two germline ends. The CDR3 sequence is CASSLDRAAGGYGYTF. As DNA, the CDR3 is TGTGCCAGCAGTTTGGATCGGGCCGCGGGAGGCTATGGCTACACCTTC.

This chain joins TRBV5-1 and TRBJ2-3, with TRBD2 matching 9 bases. V lost 5 bases, J lost 6 bases, and 10 bases stayed unmatched. Germline CDR1 reads SGHRS; CDR2 reads YFSETQ. This CDR3 is built from 15 residues. The CDR3 DNA sequence: TGCGCCAGCAGTAACCCAAGCGGGAGGATGGATACGCAGTATTTT. It specifies CASSNPSGRMDTQYF.

The chain joins TRBV19 to TRBJ2-4; D uncertain. The CDR3 has 11 residues. Between the trimmed V and J ends, which lost 6 bases and 4 bases, there was a span of 4 bases. Germline CDR1 is LNHDA and CDR2 is SQIVND (reference sequence). The CDR3, as DNA: TGTGCCAGTAGGAGAAAAAACATTCAGTACTTC. Translating gives CASRRKNIQYF. Full variable domain (missing parts from reference TRBV19 and TRBJ2-4): DGGITQSPKYLFRKEGQNVTLSCEQNLNHDAMYWYRQDPGQGLRLIYYSQIVNDFQKGDIAEGYSVSREKKESFPLTVTSAQKNPTAFYLCASRRKNIQYFGAGTRLSVL.

The V gene is TRBV25-1, the J gene TRBJ2-1; TRBD2 agrees at 16 bases. With 6 bases clipped from V and 6 bases from J, the junction kept 8 bases outside the gene matches. CDR1 is MGHDK and CDR2 is SYGVNS in the germline V gene. The CDR3 runs 17 residues. The CDR3 nucleotides read TGTGCCAGCAGCGCCGGGACTAGCGGGAGGGCCTCCAATGAGCAGTTCTTC. Translated: CASSAGTSGRASNEQFF.

The chain recombines TRBV11-2 with TRBJ2-3, with D unclear. Trimming cost V 0 bases and J 0 bases, with 7 bases left between them. In germline, CDR1 is SGHAT, CDR2 FQNNGV. This CDR3 has 15 residues. CDR3 residues: CASSLESTSTDTQYF. In nucleotides, the CDR3 is TGTGCCAGCAGCTTAGAAAGTACTAGCACAGATACGCAGTATTTT.

The rearrangement links TRBV4-1 to TRBJ1-3; D perhaps matches TRBD1 (5 bases). This CDR3 has 15 residues. The germline CDR1 and CDR2 sequences are MGHRA and YSYEKL. Trimming pared 0 bases from V and 1 base from J, leaving 7 bases between. The CDR3 DNA is TGCGCCAGCAGCCAAGATGCAGGGTCTGGAAACACCATATATTTT. It specifies CASSQDAGSGNTIYF.

The rearrangement joins TRBV5-4 to TRBJ2-1; the match to TRBD1 covers 10 bases. From germline, CDR1 is SGHNT and CDR2 YYREEE (reference sequence). CDR3 length: 15 residues. J lost 9 bases, V lost 1 base, and 7 bases had no gene match. In nucleotides, the CDR3 is TGTGCCAGCAGCTTGTCGGGACAGGGGTTAACTGAGCAGTTCTTC. It is translated as CASSLSGQGLTEQFF. The full variable domain, in which reference TRBV5-4 and TRBJ2-1 provide the parts outside the CDR3, is ETGVTQSPTHLIKTRGQQVTLRCSSQSGHNTVSWYQQALGQGPQFIFQYYREEENGRGNFPPRFSGLQFPNYSSELNVNALELDDSALYLCASSLSGQGLTEQFFGPGTRLTVL.

The V gene is TRBV18, the J gene TRBJ1-2; D is perhaps TRBD1 (5 bases). V was pared by 3 bases and J by 3 bases, with 11 bases between. The CDR3 extends over 14 amino acids. Germline loops: CDR1 KGHSH, CDR2 LQKENI. CDR3 coding DNA: TGTGCCAGCTCACCGCGACAGACCGACTATGGCTACACCTTC. Translation: CASSPRQTDYGYTF.

The J gene is TRBJ2-7, the V gene TRBV15; D remains ambiguous. Trimming shortened V by 1 base and J by 0 bases, and 10 bases separated the two germline ends. Germline V lookup: CDR1 LNHNV, CDR2 YYDKDF (reference sequence). CDR3 length equals 15 residues. The CDR3 nucleotides read TGTGCCACCAGCAGAGGAAACGGGTTCTCCTACGAGCAGTACTTC. This encodes CATSRGNGFSYEQYF. Combining the CDR3 with reference TRBV15 and TRBJ2-7 gives the whole variable domain DAMVIQNPRYQVTQFGKPVTLSCSQTLNHNVMYWYQQKSSQAPKLLFHYYDKDFNNEADTPDNFQSRRPNTSFCFLDIRSPGLGDTAMYLCATSRGNGFSYEQYFGPGTRLTVT.